This T cell receptor beta chain stems from a study of T cell responses to AZD1222 COVID-19 vaccine. Study observations and caveats: Compared with day 0, the breadth and depth of the Spike-specific TCR repertoire rose significantly after two doses of AZD1222. Donors in the cohort were predominantly white British and more often female, and clonal diversity was possibly underestimated. Samples come after the peak T cell response, not at day 14.

The CDR3 runs 14 residues. The V end lost 4 bases, the J end lost 3 bases, and 9 bases lay between the germline ends. Germline V CDR1 and CDR2: WSHSY, SAAADI. The table came from immunoSEQ multiplex PCR; TCRdb's copy has only in-frame clones and leaves some out. The repertoire consists of about 120,000 clones, with about 85% occurring once and the leading ten covering approximately 2.6%. A word on this clone: Its antigen is undetermined.

This specimen was peripheral blood, taken 28 days after the second AZD1222 dose. The TCR was taken from an adult who received the AZD1222 COVID-19 vaccine. The chain uses TRBV10-2 and TRBJ1-4; possibly TRBD1 for D (5 bases). The CDR3 DNA is TGCGCCAGCAGTGGGGGCAGGTCTAATGAAAAACTGTTTTTT. Its translation is CASSGGRSNEKLFF.